These T cell receptor beta chains were read from a single sample in a study of shared clonotypes between healthy human individuals. Some clones are missing from TCRdb's copy, which holds only in-frame ones; the method was immunoSEQ multiplex PCR. Of about 2.2 million clones in the sample, approximately 92% are singletons; the top ten hold under 2%. The sequenced material came from naive CD8+ T cells from PBMCs. These receptors all stem from a man younger than 35 in good health. Some clones in this sample may be carry-over from other donors' samples. The CDR3 runs from the conserved cysteine through the conserved F or W. D genes are given only for firm matches. Rows may omit the clone size; those that give it use once, few, many or a size class.

D	J	V	size	DNA	CDR3
TRBD2	TRBJ2-7	TRBV4-3	-	TGCGCCAGCAGCCAAGATCTGCGCGGGAGGACCTCGCCTTACGAGCAGTACTTC	CASSQDLRGRTSPYEQYF
TRBD1	TRBJ2-7	TRBV27	-	TGTGCCAGCAGTTTAACCGCGACAGGGGGCGGTTACGAGCAGTACTTC	CASSLTATGGGYEQYF
TRBD2	TRBJ2-7	TRBV29-1	once	TGCAGCGTTGTCCTGGGGGGGGGCGAGCAGTACTTC	CSVVLGGGEQYF
-	TRBJ2-3	TRBV5-1	-	TGTGCCAGCAGCTTGGTAGGATATTCAGATACGCAGTATTTT	CASSLVGYSDTQYF
-	TRBJ1-3	TRBV28	-	TGTGCCAGCAGACAGGGCCTCTCTGGAAACACCATATATTTT	CASRQGLSGNTIYF
-	TRBJ1-2	TRBV19	once	TGTGCCAGTAGTATAAAGCTTGAGGGCTATGGCTACACCTTC	CASSIKLEGYGYTF
-	TRBJ2-7	TRBV29-1	-	TGCAGCGTACTAGCCGCTTCCTACGAGCAGTACTTC	CSVLAASYEQYF
-	TRBJ2-7	TRBV10-1	-	TGCGCCAGCAGTGACCGCGACACCGAAGGAAATTACGAGCAGTACTTC	CASSDRDTEGNYEQYF
-	TRBJ1-6	TRBV28	-	TGTGCCAGCAGTTTGCACAGGTCGAATTCACCCCTCCACTTT	CASSLHRSNSPLHF
TRBD2	TRBJ2-7	TRBV27	-	TGTGCCAGCAGTCCCGACACGGGGGGCTACGAGCAGTACTTC	CASSPDTGGYEQYF
TRBD1	TRBJ1-3	TRBV9	-	TGTGCCAGCAGCCCACCGACAGGGTTTTTGAACACCATATATTTT	CASSPPTGFLNTIYF
-	TRBJ2-1	TRBV4-3	-	TGCGCCAGCAGCCAAGGTCCTCTTAAGTCTCACAATGAGCAGTTCTTC	CASSQGPLKSHNEQFF
-	TRBJ2-7	TRBV7-2	once	TGTGCCAGCAGCTTTGCCGGGGGGCGCGGTTACGAGCAGTACTTC	CASSFAGGRGYEQYF
TRBD2	TRBJ2-1	TRBV28	-	TGTGCCAGCAGTTTATTAAGGGGAGGGCGGAATGAGCAGTTCTTC	CASSLLRGGRNEQFF
-	TRBJ2-3	TRBV9	-	TGTGCCAGCAGCCTTCAGGAAGATACGCAGTATTTT	CASSLQEDTQYF
-	TRBJ2-2	TRBV4-2	-	TGTGCCAGCAGCCAAGGCCCAGGGGACACCGGGGAGCTGTTTTTT	CASSQGPGDTGELFF
-	TRBJ1-1	TRBV7-9	-	TGTGCCAGCAGCTTCCTCAGGGGAATGAACACTGAAGCTTTCTTT	CASSFLRGMNTEAFF
-	TRBJ2-7	TRBV19	-	TGTGCCAGTAGTGAAGGCAGATACTACGAGCAGTACTTC	CASSEGRYYEQYF
TRBD1	TRBJ2-2	TRBV29-1	-	TGCAGCGTTGCAGGACAGGGTATAGCCGGGGAGCTGTTTTTT	CSVAGQGIAGELFF
TRBD1	TRBJ2-7	TRBV4-2	-	TGTGCCAGCAGCCAAGCCGGGACAGGGGACGAGCAGTACTTC	CASSQAGTGDEQYF
-	TRBJ1-2	TRBV5-8	-	TGTGCCAGCAGCTTGGATTGGAGCTTCAACCCCTATGGCTACACCTTC	CASSLDWSFNPYGYTF
-	TRBJ2-5	TRBV7-9	-	TGTGCCAGCCGACCGCCCAGCGCGGAGACCCAGTACTTC	CASRPPSAETQYF
-	TRBJ2-7	TRBV7-3	once	TGTGCCAGCAGCTCCAATCGGGGCGGCGGGACCACCTCCTACGAGCAGTACTTC	CASSSNRGGGTTSYEQYF
-	TRBJ2-5	TRBV19	-	TGTGCCAGTAGTATAGATCTCGAGACGACGGGGCCGGAGACCCAGTACTTC	CASSIDLETTGPETQYF
-	TRBJ2-7	TRBV9	-	TGTGCCAGCAGCGGCCCTAGCGCCTACGAGCAGTACTTC	CASSGPSAYEQYF
TRBD1	TRBJ1-4	TRBV7-9	-	TGTGCCAGCAGCTTAGCAGGGGGCGCGAATGAAAAACTGTTTTTT	CASSLAGGANEKLFF
-	TRBJ2-1	TRBV11-1	-	TGTGCCAGCAGCGTCGGGCTAGCGAGATACAATGAGCAGTTCTTC	CASSVGLARYNEQFF
-	TRBJ2-1	TRBV25-1	-	TGTGCCAGCAGTGAGCACTCCTACAATGAGCAGTTCTTC	CASSEHSYNEQFF
TRBD1	TRBJ2-7	TRBV7-2	-	TGTGCCAGCAGCTTAGAGCCCCCCGGGACAGAGAACTACGAGCAGTACTTC	CASSLEPPGTENYEQYF